Below, 28 T cell receptor beta chains from the same sample are listed, as sequenced in a study of control samples from healthy donors and cancer patients. Some clones are missing from TCRdb's copy, which holds only in-frame ones; the method was immunoSEQ multiplex PCR. The top ten hold 2% to 2.5% of the sample, which has over 100,000 clones, around 92% seen once. The sample was blood. The origin of the receptors is a woman under 30 in good health.

The V and J genes are TRBV10-2 and TRBJ2-7; no firm D call. Trimming stripped 0 bases from V and 9 bases from J, with 9 bases between. The CDR3 covers 12 residues. Germline V CDR1 and CDR2: WSHSY, SAAADI. The CDR3 nucleotides are TGCGCCAGCAGTGAGTCCGGGTTCAGGCAGTACTTC. This sequence encodes CASSESGFRQYF.

This clone came up once. The CDR3 sequence is CASSLDLARTYNEQFF. The CDR3 DNA is TGCGCCAGCAGCTTAGACTTAGCGCGGACCTACAATGAGCAGTTCTTC. The chain carries TRBV4-3 and TRBJ2-1, with D possibly being TRBD2 (5 bases). The CDR3 totals 16 residues. From germline, CDR1 is LGHNA and CDR2 YSLEER. Trimming took 5 bases from V and 2 from J, leaving 16 bases between them.

The chain links TRBV25-1 to TRBJ2-1, with 13 positions matching TRBD2. The CDR3 has 16 amino acids. Trimming cost V 1 base and J 7 bases; bases outside gene matches: 4. Germline values: CDR1 MGHDK, CDR2 SYGVNS. Here the CDR3 DNA reads TGTGCCAGCAGTGAATGGCGACTAGCGGGAGGAAATGAGCAGTTCTTC. Its protein product is CASSEWRLAGGNEQFF. The variable domain in full, with the rest retrieved from reference TRBV25-1 and TRBJ2-1, is EADIYQTPRYLVIGTGKKITLECSQTMGHDKMYWYQQDPGMELHLIHYSYGVNSTEKGDLSSESTVSRIRTEHFPLTLESARPSHTSQYLCASSEWRLAGGNEQFFGPGTRLTVL.

This clone came up once. The genes are TRBV27 and TRBJ1-1; D unclear. The CDR3 is made up of 12 amino acids. V lost 5 bases and J lost 7, with 11 bases in between. Germline V gene data show CDR1 as MNHEY and CDR2 as SMNVEV (reference sequence). CDR3 nucleotide sequence: TGTGCCAGCAGTAGCCCCCCGGGTGAAGCTTTCTTT. This gives the protein CASSSPPGEAFF.

The CDR3 here is CAWSVWQGETQYF. CDR3 sequence (DNA): TGTGCCTGGAGTGTGTGGCAGGGAGAGACCCAGTACTTC. The chain carries TRBV30 and TRBJ2-5; D possibly corresponds to TRBD1 (5 bases). In germline, CDR1 is GTSNPN, CDR2 SVGIG (reference sequence). Between the trimmed V and J ends, which lost 0 bases and 4 bases, there was a span of 9 bases. CDR3 length equals 13 residues.

The rearrangement joins TRBV6-5 to TRBJ1-2; no definite D call. The CDR3 sequence is 12 residues long. Germline CDR1 and CDR2: MNHEY and SVGAGI. With 7 bases removed from V and 1 base from J, the gap between germline ends came to 7 bases. This CDR3 reads CASNNLNYGYTF. The CDR3 DNA reads TGTGCCAGCAATAACCTTAACTATGGCTACACCTTC.

Only a few counts were recorded for this clone. The rearrangement links TRBV5-4 to TRBJ1-6; D is perhaps TRBD1 (6 bases). The V end was cut by 5 bases, the J end by 11 bases, with 14 bases between. This CDR3 is 13 amino acids long. In germline, CDR1 is SGHNT, CDR2 YYREEE (reference sequence). CDR3 sequence (DNA): TGTGCCAGCAGGTTCGGGACAATGACACCCCTCCACTTT. Translated, it gives CASRFGTMTPLHF.

The genes are TRBV2 and TRBJ1-1; tentative D call: TRBD1 (5 bases). The germline CDR1 and CDR2 sequences are SNHLY and FYNNEI. This CDR3 has 13 residues. V lost 6 bases to trimming and J lost 4 bases, with 12 bases between them. As DNA, the CDR3 is TGTGCCAGCAGGGGACTTCTGGTCACTGAAGCTTTCTTT. It codes for CASRGLLVTEAFF.

The J gene is TRBJ1-6, the V gene TRBV19, with D perhaps matching TRBD1 (5 bases). Germline CDR1 LNHDA, CDR2 SQIVND (reference sequence). There are 14 residues in the CDR3. Trimming took 7 bases from V and 2 from J, leaving 9 bases between them. CDR3 residues: CASTAQAYNSPLHF. CDR3 sequence (DNA): TGTGCCAGTACCGCACAGGCCTATAATTCACCCCTCCACTTT.

This chain connects TRBV2 to TRBJ2-7; the D gene could be TRBD1 or TRBD2 (5 bases each). The CDR3 covers 15 residues. Trimming left V 7 bases short and J 0 bases short, with 16 bases between. Germline CDR1 is SNHLY and CDR2 is FYNNEI. The CDR3 nucleotides read TGTGCCAGCAAGGGGACCCTCGACTACTCCTACGAGCAGTACTTC. Translation: CASKGTLDYSYEQYF.

This chain connects TRBV20-1 to TRBJ1-1; D uncertain. This CDR3 comprises 11 residues. Trimming took off 6 bases at V and 3 bases at J, with 8 bases between the two ends. Germline CDR1 DFQATT, CDR2 SNEGSKA (reference sequence). DNA of the CDR3: TGCAGTGCCAAGGGAGACACTGAAGCTTTCTTT. This translates into CSAKGDTEAFF.

This clone was detected only once. The J gene is TRBJ2-2, the V gene TRBV25-1; 8 positions agree with TRBD1. CDR1 and CDR2 (germline): MGHDK, SYGVNS. The CDR3 sequence is 16 residues long. Germline trimming cut 4 bases from V and 8 bases from J; bases unmatched to any gene: 12. In DNA, the CDR3 is TGTGCCAGCAGTGGACGGCCGGACAGGGTGGGAGGGGAGCTGTTTTTT. Translating gives CASSGRPDRVGGELFF.

The rearrangement uses TRBV4-1 and TRBJ1-1; TRBD1 might be the D (6 bases). Trimming left V 1 base short and J 4 bases short, with 10 bases between. CDR1 and CDR2 from the germline V gene are MGHRA and YSYEKL. CDR3 length equals 14 residues. The DNA for the CDR3 is TGCGCCAGCAGCCAAGTTACAGGGAGCACTGAAGCTTTCTTT. Protein: CASSQVTGSTEAFF.

CDR3 protein: CAWRIGTGGGFDGYTF. CDR3 bases: TGTGCCTGGAGGATCGGGACAGGGGGCGGATTTGATGGCTACACCTTC. The chain uses TRBV30 and TRBJ1-2, with 12 bases fitting TRBD1. This CDR3 region has 16 residues. Germline-derived CDR1 and CDR2 are GTSNPN and SVGIG (reference sequence). Losses at the gene ends were 3 bases for V and 6 bases for J; bases not matched to a gene: 11.

The rearrangement uses TRBV14 and TRBJ2-3; 7 bases line up with TRBD1. The trim removed 7 bases at V and 4 bases at J, leaving 14 bases unmatched. Germline CDR1 is SGHDN and CDR2 is FVKESK. The CDR3 covers 16 residues. The CDR3 loop is CASTIFSTGISDTQYF. The CDR3 DNA sequence: TGTGCCAGCACCATCTTTTCGACAGGGATCTCAGATACGCAGTATTTT.

The chain couples TRBV28 to TRBJ2-7; a possible D gene is TRBD2 (9 bases). Germline V gene data show CDR1 as MDHEN and CDR2 as SYDVKM. V dropped 6 bases and J dropped 3 bases, with 15 bases sitting between them. This CDR3 region has 14 residues. CDR3 coding DNA: TGTGCCAGCAGCCTAGCGGGACAGGTCTACGAGCAGTACTTC. Its protein is CASSLAGQVYEQYF.

The chain has TRBV30 and TRBJ2-7; 8 bases fit TRBD1. Germline V CDR1 and CDR2: GTSNPN, SVGIG (reference sequence). The CDR3 is made up of 14 amino acids. The trim removed 0 bases at V and 5 bases at J, leaving 6 bases unmatched. CDR3 nucleotide sequence: TGTGCCTGGAGTGTATCCCAGGGGGCCAACGAGCAGTACTTC. Translated: CAWSVSQGANEQYF.

The chain is built from TRBV11-3 and TRBJ2-1; no clear D gene. V dropped 2 bases and J dropped 2 bases, with 7 bases sitting between them. The V gene's germline CDR1 is SGHNT and CDR2 YENEEA. The CDR3 runs to 14 residues. In DNA, the CDR3 is TGTGCCAGCAGCTTAAGTGGGACCTACAATGAGCAGTTCTTC. Translated, it gives CASSLSGTYNEQFF.

The J gene is TRBJ1-2, the V gene TRBV6-5; no firm D call. Trimming took off 6 bases at V and 5 bases at J, with 13 bases between the two ends. This CDR3 region has 13 residues. In germline, CDR1 is MNHEY, CDR2 SVGAGI. CDR3 in amino acids: CASRTLTRYGYTF. For the CDR3, the DNA is TGTGCCAGCAGAACCTTAACGAGATATGGCTACACCTTC.

The gene calls are TRBV12-3 or TRBV12-4 and TRBJ2-7, with D possibly being TRBD2 (6 bases). Between the trimmed V and J ends, which lost 6 bases and 1 base, there was a span of 10 bases. CDR3 size: 13 residues. CDR3 protein: CASSPGTSYEQYF. The CDR3 DNA is TGTGCCAGCAGCCCTGGGACTTCCTACGAGCAGTACTTC.

This clone showed up just a few times. This sequence joins TRBV10-2 and TRBJ1-5, with no clear D. Germline V lookup: CDR1 WSHSY, CDR2 SAAADI. V gave up 6 bases and J gave up 3 bases, with 9 bases separating them. The CDR3 spans 13 residues. CDR3 region: CASSLGFNQPQHF. CDR3 coding DNA: TGCGCCAGCAGCTTGGGATTCAATCAGCCCCAGCATTTT.

The V and J genes are TRBV5-4 and TRBJ1-4; possible D gene TRBD1, 5 bases. The CDR3 has 13 residues. Germline V gene data show CDR1 as SGHNT and CDR2 as YYREEE (reference sequence). Trimming took off 1 base at V and 7 bases at J, with 8 bases between the two ends. The CDR3 sequence is CASSLSGTEKLFF. As DNA, the CDR3 is TGTGCCAGCAGCTTGTCAGGGACTGAAAAACTGTTTTTT.

The rearrangement uses TRBV10-1 and TRBJ1-6; TRBD1 is a possible D gene (5 bases). The CDR3 has 15 amino acids. Deletions cut 0 bases from V and 6 bases from J, with 9 bases between. Looked up from germline, CDR1 is WNHNN and CDR2 is SYGVQD (reference sequence). The CDR3 coding sequence is TGCGCCAGCAGTGAGTCTCGGGGCCTTAATTCACCCCTCCACTTT. Residues: CASSESRGLNSPLHF.

V and J are TRBV7-9 and TRBJ2-7; D unresolved. This CDR3 is 12 amino acids long. V lost 4 bases, J lost 2 bases, and 6 bases lay in between. Germline loops: CDR1 SEHNR, CDR2 FQNEAQ (reference sequence). CDR3 sequence (DNA): TGTGCCAGCAGCTCCTCGGCCTACGAGCAGTACTTC. Protein product: CASSSSAYEQYF. Full variable domain (outside the CDR3, taken from reference TRBV7-9 and TRBJ2-7): DTGVSQNPRHKITKRGQNVTFRCDPISEHNRLYWYRQTLGQGPEFLTYFQNEAQLEKSRLLSDRFSAERPKGSFSTLEIQRTEQGDSAMYLCASSSSAYEQYFGPGTRLTVT.

V usage is TRBV4-2 and J usage is TRBJ1-2; unclear D gene. The CDR3 is 14 amino acids. CDR1 and CDR2 (germline): LGHNA, YNFKEQ. V dropped 3 bases and J dropped 2 bases, with 10 bases sitting between them. CDR3 sequence (DNA): TGTGCCAGCAGCCATCCTCGCGAAAACTATGGCTACACCTTC. Translated: CASSHPRENYGYTF.

The chain joins TRBV29-1 to TRBJ1-4, with 12 bases identical to TRBD1. The CDR3 runs to 13 residues. The germline V gene has CDR1 SQVTM and CDR2 ANQGSEA. V lost 7 bases and J lost 5; bases outside the gene matches: 2. The CDR3 coding sequence is TGCAGCGGGGGACAGGGGGCGAATGAAAAACTGTTTTTT. Translated, it gives CSGGQGANEKLFF.

In DNA, the CDR3 is TGTGCCAGCAGCGATGGTGGGGACAGGAACTCTGGGGCCAACGTCCTGACTTTC. Its protein product is CASSDGGDRNSGANVLTF. The chain uses TRBV7-6 and TRBJ2-6; the match to TRBD1 covers 8 bases. CDR1 SGHVS and CDR2 FNYEAQ come from the germline V gene. This CDR3 has 18 amino acids. After removal of 5 bases from V and 0 bases from J, the junction contained 9 bases not matched to a gene.

The rearrangement joins TRBV15 to TRBJ1-5, with TRBD1 as a possible D gene (5 bases). Per the germline V gene, CDR1 is LNHNV and CDR2 is YYDKDF (reference sequence). This CDR3 has 15 amino acids. Trimming left V 0 bases short and J 5 bases short, with 11 bases between. The CDR3 spells CATSRDFGGDQPQHF. DNA of the CDR3: TGTGCCACCAGCAGAGATTTTGGGGGAGATCAGCCCCAGCATTTT.